This TCR beta chain stems from a study of identical twins. Carrying unique molecular identifiers, the cDNA also gained a universal primer site through template switching. TCRdb fed the 5' RACE reads into MiXCR, producing one record per CDR3 protein. The data contain some 660,000 distinct CDR3 sequences, 8% to 9% of them seen just once; the ten biggest clones take up 0.98%. Study-level findings and limits: Among out-of-frame alpha sequences shared by twins, low generation probability occurred in excess. While abundant cord blood beta clonotypes carried fewer insertions, memory repertoires showed no such pattern.

On this clonotype: Its specificity is not known.

The CDR3 is 16 residues long. Germline CDR1 reads MNHEY; CDR2 reads SVGAGI. V was pared by 2 bases and J by 2 bases, with 6 bases of the junction left unmatched. The sample also formed part of further work on yellow fever vaccine responses in identical twins.

Sequenced sample: PBMCs. The sequence was obtained from a woman between 18 and 29 years old in good health. The chain employs TRBV6-5 and TRBJ2-5, with TRBD2 matching over 9 bases. The DNA of the CDR3 is TGTGCCAGCAGTTACAGGCCTAGCGGGGTGCAAGAGACCCAGTACTTC. This codes for CASSYRPSGVQETQYF.